These 5 T cell receptor beta chains originate from one sample sequenced in a study of human T cells and chemical hapten exposure (dated by TCRdb to the early 2020s). Library method: RACE. Sequencing instrument: NextSeq 500. TCRdb passed the public sequencing reads through fastp at Q25 and MiXCR, retaining productive beta sequences. Every distinct CDR3 protein forms one entry, paired with its most common genes and DNA. This sample gives 45,000 to 60,000 distinct CDR3 sequences in total; about 9.4% of them show up just once. About 14% of the sample goes to the ten largest clones. The intended sense of this specimen's time point label: pre-sensitization, week 0. What this sample's treatment or condition label stands for: therapeutic diphenylcyclopropenone sensitization with weekly scalp DPC. This material consisted of whole blood, taken in connection with sensitization to the hapten diphenylcyclopropenone (DPC). The origin of the receptors is a woman in her 40s with alopecia areata. Some clones in this sample may be carry-over from other donors' samples.

The V and J genes are TRBV7-6 and TRBJ2-7; D is uncertain. V lost 4 bases and J lost 1, with 8 bases in between. The CDR3 sequence is 13 residues long. Germline CDR1 is SGHVS and CDR2 is FNYEAQ. The CDR3 nucleotides read TGTGCCAGCAGCTGGGCAGTATCCTACGAGCAGTACTTC. It is translated as CASSWAVSYEQYF. The complete variable domain, with remaining parts taken from reference TRBV7-6 and TRBJ2-7, reads GAGVSQSPRYKVTKRGQDVALRCDPISGHVSLYWYRQALGQGPEFLTYFNYEAQQDKSGLPNDRFSAERPEGSISTLTIQRTEQRDSAMYRCASSWAVSYEQYFGPGTRLTVT.

This clonotype showed up many times. This CDR3 reads CASSLPGGNQPQHF. DNA for the CDR3: TGTGCCAGCAGCCTGCCCGGGGGCAATCAGCCCCAGCATTTT. The rearrangement uses TRBV11-2 and TRBJ1-5, with D hard to call. Germline V CDR1 and CDR2: SGHAT, FQNNGV. V lost 5 bases, J lost 2 bases, and 10 bases lay in between. CDR3 length: 14 amino acids.

There are a few counts of this clonotype. V gene TRBV27 combines with J gene TRBJ2-7; unclear D gene. There are 13 residues in the CDR3. V gave up 5 bases and J gave up 2 bases, with 10 bases separating them. Germline CDR1 and CDR2: MNHEY and SMNVEV (reference sequence). For the CDR3, the DNA is TGTGCCAGCAGTCCCTCATCCCCCTACGAGCAGTACTTC. Residues: CASSPSSPYEQYF.

This clonotype has a handful of counts. The CDR3 nucleotides are TGTGCCTGGAGTGGGGGAGCGGGGAACACTGAAGCTTTCTTT. Encoded protein: CAWSGGAGNTEAFF. The rearrangement uses TRBV30 and TRBJ1-1; D is unresolved. The V gene lost 1 base and the J gene lost 1 base, with 10 bases spanning the gap. Germline-derived CDR1 and CDR2 are GTSNPN and SVGIG (reference sequence). The CDR3 sequence is 14 residues long.

There are many counts of this clonotype. The chain employs TRBV12-3 or TRBV12-4 and TRBJ1-1; TRBD1 is a possible D gene (5 bases). This CDR3 has 14 amino acids. Trimming shortened V by 7 bases and J by 5 bases, and 17 bases separated the two germline ends. The CDR3: CASKRRQGETEAFF. The CDR3 coding sequence is TGTGCCAGCAAGCGGCGCCAGGGAGAGACTGAAGCTTTCTTT.